This T cell receptor (beta chain) was retrieved from a study of regulatory T cells in long-lasting Graves disease. Germline CDR1 and CDR2: MNHEY and SMNVEV (reference sequence). V lost 6 bases and J lost 9, with 17 bases in between. CDR3 length: 13 amino acids. The time point denotes: persistent/refractory GD, antithyroid drugs over 5 years with positive TRAb. With RNA extracted from PBMCs as input, the TCR library was made. Blood from the periphery, around 10 milliliters in all, was drawn into EDTA tubes. Study-wide results and caveats: Favored usage of TRBV28, TRBJ1-2 and TRBJ2-5 was recorded in persistent disease. Lower TCR diversity was seen in persistent Graves' patients than in newly diagnosed ones.

Worth noting for this clonotype: No antigen is known for it.

TCR beta libraries were built with iRepertoire HTBI primers and Arm-PCR of CDR3 regions. TCRdb independently ran MiXCR on the multiplex PCR reads; one entry per CDR3 protein. The table records roughly 400,000 distinct CDR3 sequences, roughly a fifth of them present only once. The source was peripheral blood mononuclear cells (PBMCs), collected when the disease was refractory, from a patient treated with antithyroid drugs. The chain recombines TRBV27 with TRBJ2-5, with D possibly being TRBD1 (6 bases). The clonotype was recovered from a female donor with Graves disease. The CDR3 coding sequence is TGTGCCAGCAGCTATGACAGGTCCGGGGCCCAGTACTTC. Amino acid sequence: CASSYDRSGAQYF.